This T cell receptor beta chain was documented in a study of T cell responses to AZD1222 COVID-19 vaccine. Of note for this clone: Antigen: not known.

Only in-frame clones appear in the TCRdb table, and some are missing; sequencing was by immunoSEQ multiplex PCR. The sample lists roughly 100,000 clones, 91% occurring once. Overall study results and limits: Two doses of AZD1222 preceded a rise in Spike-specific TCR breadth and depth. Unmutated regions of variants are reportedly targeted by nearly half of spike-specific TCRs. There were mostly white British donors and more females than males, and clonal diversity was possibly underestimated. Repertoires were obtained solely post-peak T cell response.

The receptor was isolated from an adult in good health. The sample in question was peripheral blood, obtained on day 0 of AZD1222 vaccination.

DNA of the CDR3: TGTGCCAGCAGCTTCAGTATGAACACTGAAGCTTTCTTT. Protein: CASSFSMNTEAFF. The chain is built from TRBV7-6 and TRBJ1-1; D uncertain. CDR3 length: 13 amino acids. The germline CDR1 and CDR2 sequences are SGHVS and FNYEAQ. V was shortened by 3 bases and J by 0 bases, with 5 bases between the two germline ends.